The clone carrying this T cell receptor beta chain was recorded a few times. The CDR3 runs 15 residues. V was pared by 2 bases and J by 1 base, with 9 bases between. Germline V gene lookup returns CDR1 MDHEN and CDR2 SYDVKM. Everyone who took part was roughly 18 to 100 years old, and they came from about two dozen US areas. The source of the sample is a study of blood T cell repertoires in COVID-19. Overall study context: PBMCs, B-cell-depleted T cells, or T cells provided the cDNA or gDNA that made up the material.

In the original workflow: Estimation of nucleated cell counts relied on the amplification of reference gene primers. Clones were read by immunoSEQ multiplex PCR, and TCRdb kept only the in-frame ones, dropping some. V and J calls and clone size come straight from that table; D and trimming were deduced from the DNA. The sample has around 250,000 clones; roughly 88% are singletons. The material sequenced was PBMCs or T cells enriched from blood (not recorded which). The receptor was isolated from a woman aged 40 to 49 with acute COVID-19. The J gene is TRBJ1-5, the V gene TRBV28; no firm D call. The CDR3 here is CASSLVVVSNQPQHF. The CDR3 DNA reads as TGTGCCAGCAGTTTAGTAGTCGTCAGCAATCAGCCCCAGCATTTT.